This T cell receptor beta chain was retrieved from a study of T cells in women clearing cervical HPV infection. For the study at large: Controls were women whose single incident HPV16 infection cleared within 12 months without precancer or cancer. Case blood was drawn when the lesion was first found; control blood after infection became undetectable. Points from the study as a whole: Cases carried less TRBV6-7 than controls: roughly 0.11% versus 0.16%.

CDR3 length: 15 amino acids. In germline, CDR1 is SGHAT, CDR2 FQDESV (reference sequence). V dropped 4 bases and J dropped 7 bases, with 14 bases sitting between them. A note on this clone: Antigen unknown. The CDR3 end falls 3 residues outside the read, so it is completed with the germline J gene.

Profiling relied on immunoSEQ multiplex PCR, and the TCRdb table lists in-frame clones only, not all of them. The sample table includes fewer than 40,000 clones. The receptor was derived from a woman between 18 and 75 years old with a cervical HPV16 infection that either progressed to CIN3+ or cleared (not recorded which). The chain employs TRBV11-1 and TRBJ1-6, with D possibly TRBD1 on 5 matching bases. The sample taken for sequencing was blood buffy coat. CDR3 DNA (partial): TGTGCCAGCAGCTCCTCTTGGGGGGTCAATTCACCC. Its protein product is CASSSSWGVNSP. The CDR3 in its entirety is CASSSSWGVNSPLHF. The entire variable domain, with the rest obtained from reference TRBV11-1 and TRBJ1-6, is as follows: EAEVAQSPRYKITEKSQAVAFWCDPISGHATLYWYRQILGQGPELLVQFQDESVVDDSQLPKDRFSAERLKGVDSTLKIQPAELGDSAMYLCASSSSWGVNSPLHFGNGTRLTVT.